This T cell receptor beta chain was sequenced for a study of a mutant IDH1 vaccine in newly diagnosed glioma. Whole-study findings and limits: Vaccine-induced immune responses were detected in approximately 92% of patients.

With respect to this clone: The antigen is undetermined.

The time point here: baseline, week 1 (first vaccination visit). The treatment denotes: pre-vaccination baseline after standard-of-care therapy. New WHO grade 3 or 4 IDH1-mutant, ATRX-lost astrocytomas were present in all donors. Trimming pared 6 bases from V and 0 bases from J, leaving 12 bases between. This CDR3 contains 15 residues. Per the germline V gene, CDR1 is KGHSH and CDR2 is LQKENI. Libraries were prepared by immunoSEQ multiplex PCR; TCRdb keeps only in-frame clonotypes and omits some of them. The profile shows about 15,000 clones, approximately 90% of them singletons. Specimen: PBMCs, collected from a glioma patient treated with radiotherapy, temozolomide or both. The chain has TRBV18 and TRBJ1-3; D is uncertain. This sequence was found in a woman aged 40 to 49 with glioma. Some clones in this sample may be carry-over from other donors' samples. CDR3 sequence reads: CASSPGRNSGNTIYF. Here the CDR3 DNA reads TGTGCCAGCTCCCCAGGACGGAACTCTGGAAACACCATATATTTT.